The present TCR beta chain was sequenced within a study of blood T cell repertoires in COVID-19. Study as a whole: Whether acute or convalescent, the COVID-19 samples came from the United States, Italy and Spain. The analysed material was cDNA or gDNA that came from T cells, B-cell-depleted T cells, or PBMCs.

Original handling: Amplification of reference gene primers provided the estimated nucleated cell counts. The repertoire was sequenced with immunoSEQ multiplex PCR; TCRdb's copy has only in-frame clones and lacks some. Clonal size and the V and J genes are those of that table, whereas D and trimming came from the DNA. The sample holds roughly 68,000 clones; roughly 91% are singletons and the top ten take 6.6%. The CDR3 consists of 17 residues. The germline CDR1 and CDR2 sequences are MNHNY and SVGAGI (reference sequence). V was clipped by 8 bases and J by 0 bases, with 23 bases between them. The receptor was isolated from a man in his fifties with active COVID-19. Sequences were obtained from peripheral blood. The rearrangement uses TRBV6-6 and TRBJ2-7; a weak D match, TRBD1 (6 bases). The CDR3 DNA is TGTGCCAGCCGTCTAGGACAGACCTCTTGGTCCTCCTACGAGCAGTACTTC. Translation gives CASRLGQTSWSSYEQYF.